This TCR beta chain was recovered during a study of tumor and adjacent non-tumor tissue in lung cancer. Study results and caveats: Compared with tumor, normal lung showed significantly lower TCR diversity. Normal lung showed higher cumulative top 100 clone frequency than tumor.

RNA was extracted from bulk tissue without any cell sorting. CDR1 MNHNY and CDR2 SVGAGI come from the germline V gene (reference sequence). The CDR3 totals 14 residues. Three rounds of nested PCR, following a modified ARM-PCR protocol, produced the TCRbeta library. TCRdb fed the multiplex PCR reads into MiXCR, producing one record per CDR3 protein. The table lists about 76,000 distinct CDR3 sequences, around two thirds of them singletons. A note on this clonotype: What it binds is unknown. Mismatch with germline at one junction end may stem from a read error.

Sequencing used lung tumor tissue. The rearrangement uses TRBV6-6 and TRBJ1-5; D is unclear. The sequence came from a woman aged 70-85 years with non-small cell lung cancer. This CDR3 is CVSSYSDRNQPQHF. CDR3 nucleotides: TGTGTCAGCAGTTACTCGGATAGGAATCAGCCCCAGCATTTT.